These 10 T cell receptor beta chains came from one sample sequenced in a study of blood T cell repertoires in COVID-19. Profiling relied on immunoSEQ multiplex PCR, and the TCRdb table lists in-frame clones only, not all of them. The table includes 300,000 or so clones, around 86% detected once. The sample taken for sequencing was peripheral blood. The receptors come from a man aged 50-60 years with active or convalescent COVID-19.

The CDR3 spells CASSKGRGSYNEQFF. CDR3 coding DNA: TGTGCCAGTAGTAAGGGCAGGGGATCCTACAATGAGCAGTTCTTC. V usage is TRBV19 and J usage is TRBJ2-1; D perhaps matches TRBD1 (6 bases). V was pared by 4 bases and J by 1 base, with 11 bases between. CDR1 is LNHDA and CDR2 is SQIVND in the germline V gene (reference sequence). The CDR3 totals 15 residues.

This clone has only a few counts. The chain combines TRBV30 with TRBJ1-5, with D uncertain. The ends were cut back, 2 bases at V and 0 bases at J, with 8 bases in the middle. Looked up from germline, CDR1 is GTSNPN and CDR2 is SVGIG (reference sequence). This CDR3 comprises 14 residues. The CDR3 spells CAWSPGDSNQPQHF. DNA of the CDR3: TGTGCCTGGAGTCCCGGGGATAGCAATCAGCCCCAGCATTTT.

This clone was seen once. The V gene is TRBV19, the J gene TRBJ2-7; weak D call: TRBD1 (6 bases). Trimming shortened V by 1 base and J by 2 bases, and 15 bases separated the two germline ends. This CDR3 is built from 16 residues. Germline-derived CDR1 and CDR2 are LNHDA and SQIVND (reference sequence). The CDR3 reads CASSIGFGTSAYEQYF. The CDR3 DNA reads TGTGCCAGTAGTATAGGATTCGGGACAAGCGCCTACGAGCAGTACTTC.

This clone was observed a single time. This rearrangement joins TRBV10-3 to TRBJ2-2; possibly TRBD1 for D (6 bases). The V gene lost 3 bases and the J gene lost 7 bases, with 15 bases spanning the gap. The germline gives CDR1 ENHRY, CDR2 SYGVKD. The CDR3 extends over 15 amino acids. CDR3: CAISDSTGTGGELFF. In DNA form, the CDR3 reads TGTGCCATCAGTGATTCCACAGGGACGGGCGGGGAGCTGTTTTTT.

The chain has TRBV5-1 and TRBJ1-6; 7 positions match TRBD1. CDR1 and CDR2 from the germline V gene are SGHRS and YFSETQ. This CDR3 has 15 residues. The V and J ends lost 0 bases and 12 bases, in that order; junction bases with no gene match: 9. This CDR3 reads CASSLAPTGEIPLHF. DNA of the CDR3: TGCGCCAGCAGCTTGGCCCCTACAGGGGAAATACCCCTCCACTTT.

This clone was counted only a few times. The V gene is TRBV3-1 (or the pseudogene TRBV3-2), the J gene TRBJ1-1; TRBD1 is a possible D gene (6 bases). The CDR3 sequence is 14 residues long. The germline CDR1 and CDR2 sequences are LGHDT and YNNKEL (reference sequence). V was cut by 8 bases and J by 5 bases, with 18 bases left in between. Here the CDR3 reads CASSDQSRGTEAFF. In nucleotides, the CDR3 is TGTGCCAGCTCGGACCAATCTAGGGGGACTGAAGCTTTCTTT.

The genes are TRBV6-2 or TRBV6-3 and TRBJ2-2; D might be TRBD1 (6 bases). Trimming stripped 6 bases from V and 4 bases from J, with 15 bases between. The CDR3 sequence is 15 residues long. CDR1 MNHEY and CDR2 SVGEGT come from the germline V gene. The CDR3 sequence: CASSHREGITGELFF. CDR3 DNA: TGTGCCAGCAGCCACAGGGAAGGGATCACCGGGGAGCTGTTTTTT.

This CDR3 is CASSYDEDPQHF. CDR3 bases: TGTGCCAGCAGTTACGATGAGGATCCCCAGCATTTT. J is TRBJ1-5 and V is TRBV6-5; D not certain. CDR3 length: 12 amino acids. Germline loops: CDR1 MNHEY, CDR2 SVGAGI. Trimming shortened V by 2 bases and J by 10 bases, and 9 bases separated the two germline ends.

The rearrangement uses TRBV27 and TRBJ1-2; 10 bases align to TRBD1. CDR1 is MNHEY, CDR2 SMNVEV, per germline (reference sequence). The CDR3 is made up of 15 amino acids. V shed 6 bases, J shed 6 bases, and the junction held 10 bases outside the gene matches. CDR3 protein: CASRIEGQGTDGYTF. The CDR3 DNA is TGTGCCAGCAGGATAGAGGGACAGGGGACTGATGGCTACACCTTC.

The chain couples TRBV11-2 to TRBJ1-1; perhaps TRBD1 as D (5 bases). V was clipped by 1 base and J by 7 bases, with 28 bases between them. CDR3 length: 19 residues. Per germline, CDR1 SGHAT and CDR2 FQNNGV. CDR3 sequence reads: CASSLGWGVMQGNSIEAFF. DNA of the CDR3: TGTGCCAGCAGCTTAGGGTGGGGGGTCATGCAGGGAAATTCGATTGAAGCTTTCTTT.